The 9 T cell receptor beta chains reported below all come from one sample, sequenced in a study of T cell repertoires in cytomegalovirus infection. MiXCR, applied by TCRdb to the reads, yields one record per CDR3 protein. The table records about 890,000 distinct CDR3 sequences, about a third of them present only once. For these TCRs, the target antigens are not known. The sequencing here drew on cultured CD8+ T cells from PBMCs, taken from culture after CMV antigen stimulation. The receptors come from a human donor in good health (CMV status not recorded). Some clones in this sample may be carry-over from other donors' samples.

Turning to this clonotype: This clone may be a read error of a much larger clone one base away. This rearrangement joins TRBV7-8 to TRBJ1-1; D remains unclear. In germline, CDR1 is SGHVS, CDR2 FQNEAQ. The CDR3 consists of 14 residues. Trimming removed 8 bases at V and 6 bases at J, with 19 bases between. DNA for the CDR3: TGTGCCAGCTGTCGGCAGGAGGATTATGCTGAAGCTTTCTTT. It specifies CASCRQEDYAEAFF.

The chain uses TRBV12-3 or TRBV12-4 and TRBJ2-1; 8 positions match TRBD2. The CDR3 has 14 residues. V shed 7 bases and J 7 bases; nucleotides not matched to a gene: 9. CDR3 residues: CASTLTGGPNEQFF. CDR3 in DNA: TGTGCCAGCACCTTGACGGGGGGGCCAAATGAGCAGTTCTTC.

This clonotype was seen many times. This sequence joins TRBV7-6 and TRBJ1-1; 8 bases are shared with TRBD1. The CDR3 contains 16 residues. Germline V gene lookup returns CDR1 SGHVS and CDR2 FNYEAQ. The J segment lost 1 base and the V segment lost 1 base, leaving 5 bases of the junction unmatched. The CDR3: CASSLGYRGSNTEAFF. DNA of the CDR3: TGTGCCAGCAGCTTAGGATACAGGGGGTCGAACACTGAAGCTTTCTTT.

On this clonotype itself: A read error may account for a junction end that differs from germline. The V gene is TRBV7-4, the J gene TRBJ2-1; the match to TRBD2 covers 8 bases. The germline CDR1 and CDR2 sequences are SGHVT and SQSDAQ. The CDR3 has 16 residues. CDR3 sequence reads: CASSSSAGASYNERFF. The CDR3 DNA follows: TGTGCCAGCAGCTCCTCAGCGGGGGCCTCCTACAATGAGCGGTTCTTC.

A few counts support this clonotype. This sequence joins TRBV14 and TRBJ1-2, with 8 positions matching TRBD1. CDR1 SGHDN and CDR2 FVKESK come from the germline V gene. There are 13 residues in the CDR3. Losses at the gene ends were 5 bases for V and 6 bases for J; bases not matched to a gene: 5. The chain's CDR3 is CASSWAGGNGYTF. CDR3 nucleotide sequence: TGTGCCAGCAGCTGGGCAGGGGGCAATGGCTACACCTTC.

This clonotype was seen only a few times. J is TRBJ1-4 and V is TRBV7-8, with D unresolved. The CDR3 extends over 17 amino acids. Germline V gene data show CDR1 as SGHVS and CDR2 as FQNEAQ. Trimming shortened V by 5 bases and J by 2 bases, and 18 bases separated the two germline ends. CDR3 bases: TGTGCCAGCAGCCCCCCGGGGTCGGGAGGCACTAATGAAAAACTGTTTTTT. Protein product: CASSPPGSGGTNEKLFF.

V gene TRBV29-1 combines with J gene TRBJ2-3; D may correspond to TRBD1 or TRBD2 (6 bases each). Germline lookup yields CDR1 SQVTM and CDR2 ANQGSEA. The CDR3 has 12 amino acids. V was pared by 1 base and J by 7 bases, with 9 bases between. The CDR3 protein is CSVEVGGNTQYF. The DNA of the CDR3 is TGCAGCGTTGAAGTAGGGGGGAATACGCAGTATTTT.

This clonotype was seen only a few times. The gene calls are TRBV12-3 or TRBV12-4 and TRBJ1-2, with D unresolved. Trimming stripped 3 bases from V and 5 bases from J, with 10 bases between. This CDR3 contains 13 residues. The CDR3: CASSLTKQYGYTF. In DNA form, the CDR3 reads TGTGCCAGCAGTTTGACAAAACAATATGGCTACACCTTC.

The chain uses TRBV20-1 and TRBJ2-1; either TRBD1 or TRBD2 may fit D (6 bases each). V was shortened by 6 bases and J by 2 bases, with 17 bases between the two germline ends. The CDR3 runs 15 residues. CDR1 is DFQATT and CDR2 is SNEGSKA in the germline V gene (reference sequence). CDR3 sequence reads: CSAKGPGATYNEQFF. In nucleotides, the CDR3 is TGCAGTGCCAAAGGGCCGGGGGCGACCTACAATGAGCAGTTCTTC.